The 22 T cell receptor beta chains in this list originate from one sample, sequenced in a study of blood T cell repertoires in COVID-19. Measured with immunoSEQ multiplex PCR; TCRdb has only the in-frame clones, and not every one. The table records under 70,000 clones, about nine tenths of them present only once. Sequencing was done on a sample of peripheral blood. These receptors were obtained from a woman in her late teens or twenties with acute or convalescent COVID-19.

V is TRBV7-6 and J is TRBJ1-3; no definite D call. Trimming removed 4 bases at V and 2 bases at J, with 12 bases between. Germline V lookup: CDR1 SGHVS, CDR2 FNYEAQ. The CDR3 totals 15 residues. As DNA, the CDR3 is TGTGCCAGCAGCTCCCGTCAGGAACCTGGAAACACCATATATTTT. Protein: CASSSRQEPGNTIYF. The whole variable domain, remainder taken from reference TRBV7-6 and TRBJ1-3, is GAGVSQSPRYKVTKRGQDVALRCDPISGHVSLYWYRQALGQGPEFLTYFNYEAQQDKSGLPNDRFSAERPEGSISTLTIQRTEQRDSAMYRCASSSRQEPGNTIYFGEGSWLTVV.

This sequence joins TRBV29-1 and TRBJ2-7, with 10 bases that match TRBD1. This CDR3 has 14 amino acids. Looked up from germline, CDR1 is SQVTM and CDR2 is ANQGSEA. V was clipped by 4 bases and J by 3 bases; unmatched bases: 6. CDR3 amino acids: CSVVGTGEYYEQYF. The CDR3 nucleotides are TGCAGCGTTGTTGGGACAGGGGAGTACTACGAGCAGTACTTC.

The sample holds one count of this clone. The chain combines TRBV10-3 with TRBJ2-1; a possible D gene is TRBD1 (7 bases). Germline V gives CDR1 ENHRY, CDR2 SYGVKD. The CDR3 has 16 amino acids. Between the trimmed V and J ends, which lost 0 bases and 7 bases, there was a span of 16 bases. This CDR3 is CAISESGGGGWNEQFF. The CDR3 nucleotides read TGTGCCATCAGTGAGTCTGGAGGGGGCGGTTGGAATGAGCAGTTCTTC.

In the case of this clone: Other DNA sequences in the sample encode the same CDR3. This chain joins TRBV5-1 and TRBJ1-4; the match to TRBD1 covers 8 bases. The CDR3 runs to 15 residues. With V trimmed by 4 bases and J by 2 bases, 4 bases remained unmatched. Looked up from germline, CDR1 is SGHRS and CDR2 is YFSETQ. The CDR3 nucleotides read TGCGCCAGCAGCCTAACAGGGGGTACTAATGAAAAACTGTTTTTT. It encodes CASSLTGGTNEKLFF.

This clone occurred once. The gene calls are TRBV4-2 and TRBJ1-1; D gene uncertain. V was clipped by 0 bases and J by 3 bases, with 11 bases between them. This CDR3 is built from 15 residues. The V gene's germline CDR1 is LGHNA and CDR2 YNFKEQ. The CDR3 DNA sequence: TGTGCCAGCAGCCAAGATCTGGGAGGGCACACTGAAGCTTTCTTT. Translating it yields CASSQDLGGHTEAFF.

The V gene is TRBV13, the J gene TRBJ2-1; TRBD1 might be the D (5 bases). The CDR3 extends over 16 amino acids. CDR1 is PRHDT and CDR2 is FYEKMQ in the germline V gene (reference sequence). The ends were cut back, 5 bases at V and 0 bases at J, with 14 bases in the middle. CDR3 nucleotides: TGTGCCAGCAGCGAAAGACAGCCGAGCTCCTACAATGAGCAGTTCTTC. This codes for CASSERQPSSYNEQFF.

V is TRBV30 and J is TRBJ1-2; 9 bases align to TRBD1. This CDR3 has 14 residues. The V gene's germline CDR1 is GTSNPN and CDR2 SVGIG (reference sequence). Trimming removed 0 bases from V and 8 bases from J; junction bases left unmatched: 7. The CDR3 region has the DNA TGTGCCTGGAGTGTACGGGACAGGGCCTCGGGCTACACCTTC. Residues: CAWSVRDRASGYTF.

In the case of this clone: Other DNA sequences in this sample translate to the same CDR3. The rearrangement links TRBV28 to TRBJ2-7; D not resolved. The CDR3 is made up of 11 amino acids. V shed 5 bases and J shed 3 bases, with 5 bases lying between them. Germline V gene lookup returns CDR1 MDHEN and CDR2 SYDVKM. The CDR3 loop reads CASSPGYEQYF. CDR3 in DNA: TGTGCCAGCAGTCCCGGCTACGAGCAGTACTTC. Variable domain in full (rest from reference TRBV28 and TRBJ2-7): DVKVTQSSRYLVKRTGEKVFLECVQDMDHENMFWYRQDPGLGLRLIYFSYDVKMKEKGDIPEGYSVSREKKERFSLILESASTNQTSMYLCASSPGYEQYFGPGTRLTVT.

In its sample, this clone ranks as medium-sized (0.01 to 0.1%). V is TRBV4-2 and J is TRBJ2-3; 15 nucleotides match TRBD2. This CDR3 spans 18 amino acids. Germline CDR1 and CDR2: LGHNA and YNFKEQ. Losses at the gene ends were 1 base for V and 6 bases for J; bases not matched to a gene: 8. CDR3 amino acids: CASSQAPGLAGGSDTQYF. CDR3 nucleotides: TGTGCCAGCAGCCAAGCGCCGGGACTAGCGGGGGGAAGCGATACGCAGTATTTT.

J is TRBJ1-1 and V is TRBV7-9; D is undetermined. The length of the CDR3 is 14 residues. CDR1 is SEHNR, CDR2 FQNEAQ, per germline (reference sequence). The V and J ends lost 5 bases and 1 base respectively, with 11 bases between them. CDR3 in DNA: TGTGCCAGCAGCCTGGAATCAGGGAACACTGAAGCTTTCTTT. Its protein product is CASSLESGNTEAFF.

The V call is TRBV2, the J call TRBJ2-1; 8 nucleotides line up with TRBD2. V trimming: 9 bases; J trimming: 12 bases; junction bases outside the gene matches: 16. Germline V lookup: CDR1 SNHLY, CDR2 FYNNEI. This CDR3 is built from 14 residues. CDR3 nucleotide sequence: TGTGCCAGACGACAACGGGAGAGCGGGAGACTGCAGTTCTTC. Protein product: CARRQRESGRLQFF.

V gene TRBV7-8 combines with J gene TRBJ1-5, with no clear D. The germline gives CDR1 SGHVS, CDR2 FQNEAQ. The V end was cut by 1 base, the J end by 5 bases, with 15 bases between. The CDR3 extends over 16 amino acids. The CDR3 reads CASSLDPFRRDQPQHF. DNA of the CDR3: TGTGCCAGCAGCTTAGACCCCTTCAGGCGGGATCAGCCCCAGCATTTT.

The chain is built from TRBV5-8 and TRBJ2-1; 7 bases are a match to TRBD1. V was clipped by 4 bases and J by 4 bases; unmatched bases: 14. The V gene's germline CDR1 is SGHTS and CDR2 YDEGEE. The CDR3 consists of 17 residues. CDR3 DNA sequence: TGTGCCAGCAGCGTTTACAGGGGCGATATACAATACAATGAGCAGTTCTTC. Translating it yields CASSVYRGDIQYNEQFF.

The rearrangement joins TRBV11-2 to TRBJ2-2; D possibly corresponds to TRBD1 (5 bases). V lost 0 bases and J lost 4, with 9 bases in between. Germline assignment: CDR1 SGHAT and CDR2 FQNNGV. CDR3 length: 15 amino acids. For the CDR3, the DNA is TGTGCCAGCAGCTTAGAGGGGCCCAGCACCGGGGAGCTGTTTTTT. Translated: CASSLEGPSTGELFF.

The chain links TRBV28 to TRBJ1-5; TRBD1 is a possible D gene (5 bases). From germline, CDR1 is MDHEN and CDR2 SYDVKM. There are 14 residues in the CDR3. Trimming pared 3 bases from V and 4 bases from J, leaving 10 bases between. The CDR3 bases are TGTGCCAGCAGTTTCGTGCAGGGTAATCAGCCCCAGCATTTT. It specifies CASSFVQGNQPQHF.

CDR3 amino acids: CASSMQGQPTNEQFF. The CDR3 nucleotides read TGTGCCAGTAGTATGCAGGGACAGCCTACCAATGAGCAGTTCTTC. The chain couples TRBV19 to TRBJ2-1; 7 bases are shared with TRBD1. The length of the CDR3 is 15 residues. The junction had 8 bases not matched to a gene; V was cut back by 3 bases and J by 6 bases. Germline V gene sequence: CDR1 LNHDA, CDR2 SQIVND (reference sequence).

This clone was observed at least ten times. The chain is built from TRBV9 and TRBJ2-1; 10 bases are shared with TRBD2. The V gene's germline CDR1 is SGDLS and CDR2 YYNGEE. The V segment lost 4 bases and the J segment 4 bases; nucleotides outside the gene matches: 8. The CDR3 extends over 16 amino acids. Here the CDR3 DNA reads TGTGCCAGCAGCCCCGGCGGTAGCGGGAGGTACAATGAGCAGTTCTTC. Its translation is CASSPGGSGRYNEQFF.

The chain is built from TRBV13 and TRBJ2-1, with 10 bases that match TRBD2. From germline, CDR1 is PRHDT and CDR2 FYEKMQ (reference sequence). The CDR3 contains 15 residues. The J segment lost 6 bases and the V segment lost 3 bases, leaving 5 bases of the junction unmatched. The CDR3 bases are TGTGCCAGCAGCTTGAGTAGCGGGAGGCCCAATGAGCAGTTCTTC. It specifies CASSLSSGRPNEQFF.

CDR3 nucleotides: TGTGCCAGCAGCCAGTCGGGAGTGACCAACTATGGCTACACCTTC. Translating it yields CASSQSGVTNYGYTF. The V and J genes are TRBV2 and TRBJ1-2; unclear D gene. The CDR3 runs 15 residues. CDR1 is SNHLY and CDR2 is FYNNEI in the germline V gene. V lost 6 bases to trimming and J lost 2 bases, with 16 bases between them.

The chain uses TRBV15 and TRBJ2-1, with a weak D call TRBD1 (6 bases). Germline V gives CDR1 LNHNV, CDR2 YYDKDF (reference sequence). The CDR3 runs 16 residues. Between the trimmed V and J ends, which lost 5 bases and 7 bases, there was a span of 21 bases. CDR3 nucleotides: TGTGCCACCAGCCCGAGGGGGTGGGCGGCAACAAATGAGCAGTTCTTC. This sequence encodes CATSPRGWAATNEQFF.

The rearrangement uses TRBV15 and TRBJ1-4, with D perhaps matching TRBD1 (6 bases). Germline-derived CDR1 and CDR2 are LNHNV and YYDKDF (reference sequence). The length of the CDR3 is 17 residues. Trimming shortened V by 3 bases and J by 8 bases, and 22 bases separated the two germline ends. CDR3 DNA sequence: TGTGCCACCAGCAGCCACTCCGGGGGGGCTGGGAGAGAAAAACTGTTTTTT. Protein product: CATSSHSGGAGREKLFF.

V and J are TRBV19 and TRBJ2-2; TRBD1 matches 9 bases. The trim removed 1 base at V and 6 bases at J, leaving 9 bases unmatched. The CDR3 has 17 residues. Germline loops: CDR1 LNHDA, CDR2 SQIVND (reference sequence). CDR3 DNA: TGTGCCAGTAGTATAGGACCGGGACAGGGTGGGCCCGGGGAGCTGTTTTTT. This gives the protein CASSIGPGQGGPGELFF.